The clone carrying this T cell receptor beta chain was counted only a few times. Its cognate antigen is unknown. The data originate from a study of T cell repertoires in cytomegalovirus infection. At the level of the study: CMV epitopes that were recently identified and HLA-C-restricted were used alongside well-studied HLA-B-restricted ones. In public TCR beta signatures, there were indications of both CMV infection and matching HLA type. General study points: CMV-specific TCR beta clonotypes restricted by HLA-C were the ones dominating the ex vivo response.

TCRdb called the reads again in MiXCR, with one record for every CDR3 protein. The sample lists around 230,000 distinct CDR3 sequences, around 40% occurring once. This CDR3 spans 15 amino acids. Trimming pared 4 bases from V and 4 bases from J, leaving 16 bases between. In germline, CDR1 is MNHNY, CDR2 SVGAGI (reference sequence). This specimen consisted of CD8+ T cells from cultured PBMCs, obtained from culture after CMV antigen stimulation. This sequence joins TRBV6-6 and TRBJ1-2, with D possibly being TRBD1 (6 bases). The TCR was taken from a human donor in good health (CMV status not recorded). Some clones in this sample may be carry-over from other donors' samples. The CDR3 nucleotides read TGTGCCAGCAGTTTCTCAGGGGAAGGTGCCTATGGCTACACCTTC. Its translation: CASSFSGEGAYGYTF.